Listed here are 20 T cell receptor beta chains from one sample, sequenced in a study of T cell repertoires in cytomegalovirus infection (dated by TCRdb to about 2019). Sequencing was carried out with an Illumina HiSeq 1500. TCRdb reran the public reads through fastp at Q25 and MiXCR, keeping productive beta chains. Each record represents a unique CDR3 protein, reported with the most common genes and DNA among its rows. For this sample the table gives about half a million distinct CDR3 sequences, of which roughly 46% were detected only once. Clones ranked in the top ten supply 43% of the sample. This sample's treatment or condition label indicates: in vitro stimulation with specific CMV peptide epitopes to enrich CMV-specific T cells. These receptors are not linked to any known antigen. The sample was cultured PBMCs, taken from culture after CMV antigen stimulation. All receptors derive from a human donor in good health (CMV status not recorded). Some clones in this sample may be carry-over from other donors' samples.

This chain links TRBV6-2 or TRBV6-3 with TRBJ2-1; 7 bases map to TRBD2. The ends lost 1 base at V and 8 bases at J; junction bases unmatched: 5. This CDR3 region has 14 residues. In germline, CDR1 is MNHEY, CDR2 SVGEGT. CDR3 protein: CASSYYGTKYEQFF. In nucleotides, the CDR3 is TGTGCCAGCAGTTACTACGGGACTAAATATGAGCAGTTCTTC.

This clonotype came up a few times. The rearrangement links TRBV10-3 to TRBJ2-7; D may be TRBD2 (6 bases). Trimming removed 7 bases at V and 0 bases at J, with 16 bases between. Germline CDR1 is ENHRY and CDR2 is SYGVKD. The CDR3 extends over 15 amino acids. The CDR3 DNA reads as TGTGCCATCACGGAGGGGACTCAGAGCTCCTACGAGCAGTACTTC. The encoded protein is CAITEGTQSSYEQYF.

This chain connects TRBV7-9 to TRBJ1-1; D call uncertain. V lost 1 base and J 8 bases, leaving 23 bases between the germline ends. Germline lookup yields CDR1 SEHNR and CDR2 FQNEAQ (reference sequence). The CDR3 runs 17 residues. As DNA, the CDR3 is TGTGCCAGCAGCTTAGGGACCTTAAAAGATTCCAGGCGGGAAGCTTTCTTT. Translation: CASSLGTLKDSRREAFF.

A few counts support this clonotype. This sequence joins TRBV11-2 and TRBJ1-4; D is possibly TRBD1 (6 bases). CDR1 and CDR2 (germline): SGHAT, FQNNGV. V lost 6 bases to trimming and J lost 5 bases, with 16 bases between them. This CDR3 region has 15 residues. For the CDR3, the DNA is TGTGCCAGCAGACCCACAGGGCGAGAAAATGAAAAACTGTTTTTT. The encoded protein is CASRPTGRENEKLFF. Full variable domain (rest looked up from reference TRBV11-2 and TRBJ1-4): EAGVAQSPRYKIIEKRQSVAFWCNPISGHATLYWYQQILGQGPKLLIQFQNNGVVDDSQLPKDRFSAERLKGVDSTLKIQPAKLEDSAVYLCASRPTGRENEKLFFGSGTQLSVL.

The chain links TRBV6-2 or TRBV6-3 to TRBJ2-7, with TRBD2 identical over 8 bases. The CDR3 totals 17 residues. Germline V gene data show CDR1 as MNHEY and CDR2 as SVGEGT. V gave up 0 bases and J gave up 6 bases; unmatched junction bases: 13. The CDR3: CASSYSISREANAEQYF. Written as DNA, the CDR3 is TGTGCCAGCAGTTACTCGATTTCGCGGGAGGCAAATGCCGAGCAGTACTTC.

The V gene is TRBV19, the J gene TRBJ2-1; unclear D gene. This CDR3 contains 15 residues. Trimming took off 6 bases at V and 0 bases at J, with 12 bases between the two ends. From germline, CDR1 is LNHDA and CDR2 SQIVND (reference sequence). The CDR3 loop reads CASRISASSYNEQFF. For the CDR3, the DNA is TGTGCCAGTAGGATTTCTGCGAGCTCCTACAATGAGCAGTTCTTC.

The chain couples TRBV12-3 or TRBV12-4 to TRBJ2-5; TRBD1 matches at 9 bases. The V and J ends lost 3 bases and 4 bases, in that order; junction bases with no gene match: 6. The CDR3 sequence is 15 residues long. CDR3 DNA sequence: TGTGCCAGCAGTTTTCAACAGGGGGCAGGAGAGACCCAGTACTTC. This codes for CASSFQQGAGETQYF.

The chain recombines TRBV7-9 with TRBJ2-1; TRBD2 agrees at 8 bases. The ends lost 3 bases at V and 1 base at J; junction bases unmatched: 11. This CDR3 region has 18 residues. Germline loops: CDR1 SEHNR, CDR2 FQNEAQ (reference sequence). CDR3 region: CASSLPGGAAGSYNEQFF. The CDR3 region has the DNA TGTGCCAGCAGCTTGCCCGGGGGGGCCGCTGGTTCCTACAATGAGCAGTTCTTC.

This clonotype has a handful of counts. The CDR3 spells CASGAIAGTEAFF. CDR3 nucleotides: TGTGCCAGCGGGGCAATCGCGGGCACTGAAGCTTTCTTT. The chain employs TRBV6-5 and TRBJ1-1, with D possibly matching TRBD1 (5 bases). This CDR3 spans 13 amino acids. Germline V gene sequence: CDR1 MNHEY, CDR2 SVGAGI. The ends were cut back, 8 bases at V and 4 bases at J, with 14 bases in the middle.

This clonotype was seen more than once but under ten times. This chain joins TRBV6-6 and TRBJ2-1, with TRBD1 matching 8 bases. Losses at the gene ends were 7 bases for V and 4 bases for J; bases not matched to a gene: 3. The V gene's germline CDR1 is MNHNY and CDR2 SVGAGI (reference sequence). There are 13 residues in the CDR3. The CDR3 sequence: CASTYRGYNEQFF. Here the CDR3 DNA reads TGTGCCAGCACCTACAGGGGGTACAATGAGCAGTTCTTC.

The chain carries TRBV5-1 and TRBJ2-7, with 9 bases that match TRBD2. Germline CDR1 reads SGHRS; CDR2 reads YFSETQ. Trimming cost V 4 bases and J 4 bases; bases outside gene matches: 15. The CDR3 contains 17 residues. CDR3 coding DNA: TGCGCCAGCAGCGTGGGGGGGTCTAGCGGGGACCTTTACGAGCAGTACTTC. It encodes CASSVGGSSGDLYEQYF.

The chain joins TRBV7-9 to TRBJ2-5, with D tentatively TRBD2 (6 bases). V lost 3 bases and J lost 1, with 9 bases in between. CDR3 length: 14 residues. Per germline, CDR1 SEHNR and CDR2 FQNEAQ (reference sequence). This chain's CDR3 is CASSFSGIQETQYF. In DNA, the CDR3 is TGTGCCAGCAGCTTTAGCGGTATCCAAGAGACCCAGTACTTC.

CDR3 in amino acids: CASSLGLHGGQETQYF. Here the CDR3 DNA reads TGTGCCAGCAGCTTGGGCCTCCATGGGGGCCAAGAGACCCAGTACTTC. This chain uses TRBV5-5 with TRBJ2-5; D may be TRBD1 or TRBD2 (5 bases each). V lost 0 bases, J lost 1 base, and 13 bases lay in between. This CDR3 has 16 residues. Germline V gives CDR1 SGHKS, CDR2 YYEKEE (reference sequence).

This clonotype was recorded a few times. V gene TRBV2 combines with J gene TRBJ1-5, with 7 bases fitting TRBD1. This CDR3 has 14 amino acids. Germline CDR1 reads SNHLY; CDR2 reads FYNNEI. With 5 bases clipped from V and 6 bases from J, the junction kept 7 bases outside the gene matches. The CDR3 nucleotides are TGTGCCAGCAGTCAACAGGGGTTTGGTCAGCCCCAGCATTTT. Translated, it gives CASSQQGFGQPQHF.

In this sample, this clonotype turned up a few times. The rearrangement links TRBV20-1 to TRBJ2-7; perhaps TRBD1 as D (5 bases). The CDR3 consists of 14 residues. The V gene lost 3 bases and the J gene lost 6 bases, with 18 bases spanning the gap. Germline V gives CDR1 DFQATT, CDR2 SNEGSKA (reference sequence). The CDR3, as DNA: TGCAGTGCTAGCCAACCTCAGGGAAGGGGCGAGCAGTACTTC. Translation: CSASQPQGRGEQYF.

The V gene is TRBV6-1, the J gene TRBJ1-4, with 10 bases fitting TRBD1. This CDR3 has 17 residues. CDR1 and CDR2 from the germline V gene are MNHNS and SASEGT. The trim removed 6 bases at V and 7 bases at J, leaving 14 bases unmatched. Here the CDR3 reads CASRDRGRLLVAEKLFF. CDR3 DNA sequence: TGTGCCAGCAGAGACAGGGGGCGGTTACTAGTAGCTGAAAAACTGTTTTTT.

This clonotype was counted between two and nine times. The rearrangement links TRBV7-2 to TRBJ2-2; 8 bases fit TRBD2. CDR1 SGHTA and CDR2 FQGNSA come from the germline V gene. The CDR3 totals 15 residues. The ends lost 4 bases at V and 4 bases at J; junction bases unmatched: 5. The CDR3 protein is CASSSLAALTGELFF. For the CDR3, the DNA is TGTGCCAGCAGCTCACTAGCGGCCCTCACCGGGGAGCTGTTTTTT. Looking up the rest from reference TRBV7-2 and TRBJ2-2 gives the full variable domain: GAGVSQSPSNKVTEKGKDVELRCDPISGHTALYWYRQSLGQGLEFLIYFQGNSAPDKSGLPSDRFSAERTGGSVSTLTIQRTQQEDSAVYLCASSSLAALTGELFFGEGSRLTVL.

The table lists this clonotype with a few counts. The chain joins TRBV7-2 to TRBJ2-7, with a weak D call TRBD2 (6 bases). Trimming left V 1 base short and J 4 bases short, with 11 bases between. From germline, CDR1 is SGHTA and CDR2 FQGNSA. This CDR3 is 14 amino acids long. The CDR3 loop is CASSLVSGEYEQYF. The CDR3 DNA reads as TGTGCCAGCAGCTTAGTTTCGGGAGAGTACGAGCAGTACTTC.

The V and J genes are TRBV30 and TRBJ1-6, with D possibly TRBD1 on 5 matching bases. The length of the CDR3 is 16 residues. Germline CDR1 reads GTSNPN; CDR2 reads SVGIG (reference sequence). The germline V and J ends were trimmed by 3 bases and 8 bases, with 20 bases remaining between them. CDR3 DNA: TGTGCCTGGAGCGGGGTAGGGGTGTCAAAAGATTCACCCCTCCACTTT. It translates to CAWSGVGVSKDSPLHF.

This clonotype was picked up a small number of times. The rearrangement links TRBV6-5 to TRBJ2-7; TRBD1 matches at 9 bases. J was trimmed by 6 bases and V by 4 bases; bases with no gene match: 13. From germline, CDR1 is MNHEY and CDR2 SVGAGI. The CDR3 is 16 residues long. CDR3 protein: CASSSPSRDRVVEQYF. CDR3 sequence (DNA): TGTGCCAGCAGTTCACCATCGCGGGACAGGGTGGTCGAGCAGTACTTC.